This TCR beta chain was captured in a study of response to subunit inactivated influenza vaccine. Points from the study as a whole: The authors offered the suggestion that each seasonal influenza vaccination recruits few new T cells.

Germline V gene sequence: CDR1 MNHEY, CDR2 SVGAGI. There are 17 residues in the CDR3. V lost 0 bases and J 0 bases, leaving 12 bases between the germline ends. With respect to this clonotype: Its cognate antigen is unknown.

TCRdb re-called the RT-PCR reads with MiXCR, one entry per CDR3 protein. The sample lists 300,000 to 350,000 distinct CDR3 sequences; 22% were seen once. The chain recombines TRBV6-5 with TRBJ1-3; no definite D call. Sequences were derived from PBMCs from blood, sampled approximately 20 months after vaccination. This TCR was recovered from a man between 45 and 75 years old who received an inactivated influenza vaccine. CDR3 DNA: TGTGCCAGCAGTTACTCAACGCCAGGCAACTCTGGAAACACCATATATTTT. Protein product: CASSYSTPGNSGNTIYF.